This T cell receptor beta chain emerged from a study of T cell responses to AZD1222 COVID-19 vaccine. Study as a whole: Analysis merged second doses at about 4 or about 12 weeks.

This CDR3 has 13 residues. With 7 bases removed from V and 4 bases from J, the gap between germline ends came to 13 bases. Repertoires were generated with immunoSEQ multiplex PCR, while TCRdb's copy carries only in-frame clones and drops some. The sample holds about 110,000 clones; over 85% are singletons and the top ten take 2% to 2.5%. The sequencing used peripheral blood, collected on day 0 of AZD1222 vaccination. The sequence derives from an adult in good health. V usage is TRBV12-3 or TRBV12-4 and J usage is TRBJ1-2; TRBD1 is a possible D gene (5 bases). In DNA form, the CDR3 reads TGTGCCAGCACTTGGGGGGGTACCTATGGCTACACCTTC. Amino acid sequence: CASTWGGTYGYTF.